Listed below are T cell receptor beta chains from one sample, sequenced in a study of blood T cell repertoires in COVID-19. The table came from immunoSEQ multiplex PCR; TCRdb's copy has only in-frame clones and leaves some out. The sample lists fewer than 90,000 clones, 86% occurring once. Sequenced input: peripheral blood. These receptor sequences come from a man over 45 with active or convalescent COVID-19. CDR3s include the opening cysteine and the closing phenylalanine or tryptophan. The D gene is left open where the match is weak. Clone size is not always given. Where it is, it says once, few, many or a class for expanded clones.

j_call | cdr3_length | clone_size | v_call | d_call | cdr3_aa | cdr3_nt
TRBJ2-7 | 15 | . | TRBV10-1 | . | CASSDPSGYPYEQYF | TGCGCCAGCAGTGACCCCTCGGGGTATCCCTACGAGCAGTACTTC
TRBJ2-3 | 15 | . | TRBV6-5 | TRBD1 | CASSGMGTDTDTQYF | TGTGCCAGCAGCGGAATGGGGACAGACACAGATACGCAGTATTTT
TRBJ1-1 | 13 | . | TRBV19 | TRBD1 | CASRDRGNTEAFF | TGTGCCAGTAGGGACAGGGGAAACACTGAAGCTTTCTTT
TRBJ2-5 | 13 | . | TRBV12-3/TRBV12-4 | TRBD1 | CASSWDRGETQYF | TGTGCCAGCAGTTGGGACAGGGGAGAGACCCAGTACTTC
TRBJ1-1 | 17 | few | TRBV7-9 | . | CASSRRRQGNLNTEAFF | TGTGCCAGCAGCCGTCGAAGGCAGGGGAATTTGAACACTGAAGCTTTCTTT
TRBJ2-7 | 13 | . | TRBV7-8 | TRBD2 | CASSRGGSNEQYF | TGTGCCAGCAGCCGGGGGGGGTCTAACGAGCAGTACTTC
TRBJ1-5 | 15 | . | TRBV7-8 | TRBD1 | CASSPQGRSNQPQHF | TGTGCCAGCAGCCCACAGGGGAGAAGCAATCAGCCCCAGCATTTT
TRBJ1-6 | 13 | . | TRBV7-2 | TRBD1 | CANADRERSPLHF | TGTGCCAACGCGGACAGGGAGAGATCACCCCTCCACTTT
TRBJ2-5 | 17 | . | TRBV28 | TRBD2 | CASSPRLAGGPGETQYF | TGTGCCAGCAGTCCCCGACTAGCGGGGGGGCCAGGGGAGACCCAGTACTTC
TRBJ2-7 | 15 | . | TRBV5-4 | . | CASSLRSPGTYEQYF | TGTGCCAGCAGCTTGAGAAGCCCAGGGACCTACGAGCAGTACTTC
TRBJ1-2 | 13 | . | TRBV2 | TRBD1 | CANLQGVNYGYTF | TGTGCCAACTTACAGGGGGTAAACTATGGCTACACCTTC
TRBJ1-1 | 14 | . | TRBV5-4 | . | CASSPGGGGTEAFF | TGTGCCAGCAGCCCGGGGGGGGGAGGCACTGAAGCTTTCTTT
TRBJ2-7 | 14 | few | TRBV5-1 | TRBD1 | CASSLGQGNNEQYF | TGCGCCAGCAGCCTAGGACAGGGAAATAACGAGCAGTACTTC
TRBJ1-2 | 13 | . | TRBV6-1 | . | CASSETGFYGYTF | TGTGCCAGCAGTGAAACAGGGTTCTATGGCTACACCTTC
TRBJ2-1 | 15 | once | TRBV24-1 | . | CATSDPSGSYNEQFF | TGTGCCACCAGTGACCCAAGCGGGTCCTACAATGAGCAGTTCTTC
TRBJ1-5 | 16 | . | TRBV30 | TRBD1 | CAWSAGTGAFNQPQHF | TGTGCCTGGAGTGCCGGGACAGGGGCCTTCAATCAGCCCCAGCATTTT
TRBJ2-5 | 14 | . | TRBV19 | . | CASSPRTGQETQYF | TGTGCCAGTAGTCCACGGACGGGACAAGAGACCCAGTACTTC
TRBJ2-1 | 13 | . | TRBV12-3/TRBV12-4 | TRBD2 | CASTPGGGGEQFF | TGTGCCAGCACCCCCGGGGGGGGAGGTGAGCAGTTCTTC
TRBJ1-4 | 15 | . | TRBV28 | . | CASSPHAATNEKLFF | TGTGCCAGCAGTCCCCACGCAGCAACTAATGAAAAACTGTTTTTT
TRBJ2-1 | 12 | . | TRBV6-2/TRBV6-3 | . | CASSWGVNEQFF | TGTGCCAGCAGTTGGGGCGTGAATGAGCAGTTCTTC
TRBJ1-6 | 16 | . | TRBV28 | TRBD1 | CASSRTGRAYNSPLHF | TGTGCCAGCAGCAGGACAGGGCGGGCCTATAATTCACCCCTCCACTTT
TRBJ1-5 | 15 | . | TRBV2 | TRBD1 | CASTRDRDSNQPQHF | TGTGCCAGCACCCGGGACAGGGATAGCAATCAGCCCCAGCATTTT
TRBJ1-2 | 13 | . | TRBV5-1 | . | CASSLVLAHGYTF | TGCGCCAGCAGCTTGGTATTGGCCCATGGCTACACCTTC
TRBJ1-3 | 15 | . | TRBV7-2 | . | CASRRDSTSGNTIYF | TGTGCCAGCAGACGAGACAGTACCTCTGGAAACACCATATATTTT
TRBJ2-1 | 14 | . | TRBV6-6 | TRBD1 | CASRAGQGSNEQFF | TGTGCCAGCAGAGCGGGACAGGGGAGCAATGAGCAGTTCTTC
TRBJ2-2 | 16 | . | TRBV10-3 | . | CAISPAPRINTGELFF | TGTGCCATCAGCCCCGCACCGAGGATAAACACCGGGGAGCTGTTTTTT
TRBJ2-5 | 16 | . | TRBV5-1 | TRBD2 | CASSLRVAGGQETQYF | TGCGCCAGCAGCCTCCGGGTAGCGGGGGGCCAAGAGACCCAGTACTTC
TRBJ2-2 | 19 | . | TRBV20-1 | TRBD2 | CSASGTGLAATANTGELFF | TGCAGTGCTAGTGGCACGGGACTAGCGGCCACCGCGAACACCGGGGAGCTGTTTTTT
TRBJ2-4 | 15 | . | TRBV2 | . | CASRRGQLAKNIQYF | TGTGCCAGCAGACGAGGACAGCTAGCCAAAAACATTCAGTACTTC
TRBJ1-2 | 16 | . | TRBV5-1 | TRBD1 | CASSTSPDRAQHGYTF | TGCGCCAGCAGTACGAGCCCGGACAGGGCTCAGCATGGCTACACCTTC
TRBJ2-3 | 17 | . | TRBV5-5 | TRBD2 | CASSPQQRGPSTDTQYF | TGTGCCAGCAGCCCCCAACAGCGGGGGCCTAGCACAGATACGCAGTATTTT
TRBJ1-6 | 15 | . | TRBV19 | TRBD1 | CASSIGDRNNSPLHF | TGTGCCAGTAGTATAGGGGACAGGAATAATTCACCCCTCCACTTT
TRBJ1-1 | 15 | . | TRBV29-1 | TRBD1 | CSVERGTTGSTEAFF | TGCAGCGTTGAACGGGGGACGACAGGGAGCACTGAAGCTTTCTTT
TRBJ2-3 | 15 | . | TRBV5-8 | TRBD2 | CASSLDGGARDTQYF | TGTGCCAGCAGCTTGGACGGGGGGGCCAGAGATACGCAGTATTTT